This T cell receptor (beta chain) was recovered during a study of blood T cell repertoires in COVID-19. This CDR3 contains 17 residues. V lost 5 bases and J lost 6; bases outside the gene matches: 16. Germline-derived CDR1 and CDR2 are SEHNR and FQNEAQ (reference sequence). The table came from immunoSEQ multiplex PCR; TCRdb's copy has only in-frame clones and leaves some out. Found here are over 350,000 clones, about 89% of them singletons; the top ten hold 4% to 5.5%. Sequenced material: peripheral blood. The chain recombines TRBV7-9 with TRBJ2-3, with 8 bases matching TRBD2. This TCR derives from a woman in her twenties or thirties with acute or convalescent COVID-19. CDR3 region: CASSNGDRGGLFDTQYF. CDR3 in DNA: TGTGCCAGCAGCAATGGGGACCGGGGGGGCCTATTTGATACGCAGTATTTT.